Reported below is one T cell receptor beta chain. These data come from a study of monozygotic twins with cystic fibrosis. TCRdb's copy holds only in-frame clones and misses some; the assay was immunoSEQ multiplex PCR. This table has some 26,000 clones, approximately 90% appearing once. The V end lost 0 bases, the J end lost 2 bases, and 14 bases lay between the germline ends. CDR3 length equals 17 residues. Germline values: CDR1 LNHDA, CDR2 SQIVND (reference sequence). The sequence was collected from a girl aged 2-9 years with cystic fibrosis. The chain couples TRBV19 to TRBJ1-5, with TRBD1 as a possible D gene (5 bases). The sample consisted of blood. The CDR3 nucleotides are TGTGCCAGTAGTATAGATCTCGCAGGGAGAGGCAATCAGCCCCAGCATTTT. Protein sequence: CASSIDLAGRGNQPQHF.